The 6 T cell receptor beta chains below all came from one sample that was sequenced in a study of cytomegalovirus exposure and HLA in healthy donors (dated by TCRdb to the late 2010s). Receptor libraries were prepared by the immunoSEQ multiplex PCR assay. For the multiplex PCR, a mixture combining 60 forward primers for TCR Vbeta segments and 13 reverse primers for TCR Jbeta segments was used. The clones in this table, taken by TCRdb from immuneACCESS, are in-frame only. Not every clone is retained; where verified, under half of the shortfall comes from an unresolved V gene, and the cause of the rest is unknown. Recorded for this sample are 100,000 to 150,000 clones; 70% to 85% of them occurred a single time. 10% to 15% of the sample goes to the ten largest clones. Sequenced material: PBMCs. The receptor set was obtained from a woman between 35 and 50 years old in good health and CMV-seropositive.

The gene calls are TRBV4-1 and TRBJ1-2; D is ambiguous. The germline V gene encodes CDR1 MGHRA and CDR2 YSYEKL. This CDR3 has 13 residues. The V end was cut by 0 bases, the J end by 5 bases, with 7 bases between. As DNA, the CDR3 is TGCGCCAGCAGCCAAGATGGAGTTTATGGCTACACCTTC. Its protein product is CASSQDGVYGYTF.

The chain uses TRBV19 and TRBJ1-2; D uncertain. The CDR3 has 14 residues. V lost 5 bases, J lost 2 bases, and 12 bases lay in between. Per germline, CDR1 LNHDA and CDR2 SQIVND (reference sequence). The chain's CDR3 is CASSAGLLNYGYTF. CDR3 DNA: TGTGCCAGTAGTGCCGGACTGCTGAACTATGGCTACACCTTC.

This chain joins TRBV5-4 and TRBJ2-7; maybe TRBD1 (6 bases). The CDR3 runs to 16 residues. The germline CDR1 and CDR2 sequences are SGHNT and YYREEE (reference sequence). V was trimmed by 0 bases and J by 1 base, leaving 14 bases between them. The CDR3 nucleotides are TGTGCCAGCAGCTTGGGTGGCAGGGGAATATCCTACGAGCAGTACTTC. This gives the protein CASSLGGRGISYEQYF.

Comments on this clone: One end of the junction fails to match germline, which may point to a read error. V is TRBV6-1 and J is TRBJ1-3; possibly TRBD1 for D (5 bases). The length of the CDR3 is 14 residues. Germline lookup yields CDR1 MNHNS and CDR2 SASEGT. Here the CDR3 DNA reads TGTGCCGGCAGTGAACAGGCGGGTGGAAACACCATATATTTT. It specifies CAGSEQAGGNTIYF.

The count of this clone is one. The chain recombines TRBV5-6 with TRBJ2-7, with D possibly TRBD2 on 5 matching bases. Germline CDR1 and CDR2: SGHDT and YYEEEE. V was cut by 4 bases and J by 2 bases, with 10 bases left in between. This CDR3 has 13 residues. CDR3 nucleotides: TGTGCCAGCAGCCCGGGGTTCACCTACGAGCAGTACTTC. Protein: CASSPGFTYEQYF. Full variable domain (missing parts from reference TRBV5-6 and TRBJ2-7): DAGVTQSPTHLIKTRGQQVTLRCSPKSGHDTVSWYQQALGQGPQFIFQYYEEEERQRGNFPDRFSGHQFPNYSSELNVNALLLGDSALYLCASSPGFTYEQYFGPGTRLTVT.

This CDR3 is CASSAQMGRPADTQYF. The DNA of the CDR3 is TGTGCCAGCAGTGCCCAAATGGGCCGTCCCGCAGATACGCAGTATTTT. V usage is TRBV2 and J usage is TRBJ2-3; D is ambiguous. Germline CDR1 is SNHLY and CDR2 is FYNNEI. V lost 4 bases and J lost 4, with 18 bases in between. The CDR3 loop spans 16 amino acids. Based on the CDR3 plus reference TRBV2 and TRBJ2-3, the full variable domain is EPEVTQTPSHQVTQMGQEVILRCVPISNHLYFYWYRQILGQKVEFLVSFYNNEISEKSEIFDDQFSVERPDGSNFTLKIRSTKLEDSAMYFCASSAQMGRPADTQYFGPGTRLTVL.